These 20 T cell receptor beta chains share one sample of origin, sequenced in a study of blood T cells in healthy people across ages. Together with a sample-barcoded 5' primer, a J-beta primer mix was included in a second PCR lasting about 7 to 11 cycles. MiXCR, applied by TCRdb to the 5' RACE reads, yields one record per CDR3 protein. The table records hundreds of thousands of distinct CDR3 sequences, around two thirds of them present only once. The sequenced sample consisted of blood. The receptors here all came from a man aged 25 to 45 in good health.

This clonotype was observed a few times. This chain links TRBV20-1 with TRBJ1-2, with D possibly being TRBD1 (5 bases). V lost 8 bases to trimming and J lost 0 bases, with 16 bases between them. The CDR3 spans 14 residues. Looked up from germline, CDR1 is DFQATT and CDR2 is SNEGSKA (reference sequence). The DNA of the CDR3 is TGCAGTACAGAGTTCCGGGGGGCTAACTATGGCTACACCTTC. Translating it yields CSTEFRGANYGYTF.

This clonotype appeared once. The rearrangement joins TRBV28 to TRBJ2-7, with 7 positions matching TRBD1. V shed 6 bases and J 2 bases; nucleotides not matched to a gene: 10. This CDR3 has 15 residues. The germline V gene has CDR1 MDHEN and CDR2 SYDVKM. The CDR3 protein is CASRSAGTETYEQYF. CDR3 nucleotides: TGTGCCAGCAGGTCTGCCGGGACAGAGACCTACGAGCAGTACTTC. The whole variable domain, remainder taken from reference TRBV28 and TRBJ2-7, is DVKVTQSSRYLVKRTGEKVFLECVQDMDHENMFWYRQDPGLGLRLIYFSYDVKMKEKGDIPEGYSVSREKKERFSLILESASTNQTSMYLCASRSAGTETYEQYFGPGTRLTVT.

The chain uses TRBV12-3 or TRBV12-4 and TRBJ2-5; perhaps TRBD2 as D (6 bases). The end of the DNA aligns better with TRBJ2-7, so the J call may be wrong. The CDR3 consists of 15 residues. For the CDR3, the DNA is TGTGCCAGCAGTTTAGGTGCGGGGTGGTCCTACGAGCAGTACTTC. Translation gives CASSLGAGWSYEQYF.

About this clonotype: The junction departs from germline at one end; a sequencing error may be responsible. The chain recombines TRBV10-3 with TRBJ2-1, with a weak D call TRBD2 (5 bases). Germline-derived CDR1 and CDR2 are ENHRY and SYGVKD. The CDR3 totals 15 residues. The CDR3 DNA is TGTGCCATCAGTGAAGGAGGAAGCTCCTACGATGAGCAGTTCTTC. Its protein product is CAISEGGSSYDEQFF.

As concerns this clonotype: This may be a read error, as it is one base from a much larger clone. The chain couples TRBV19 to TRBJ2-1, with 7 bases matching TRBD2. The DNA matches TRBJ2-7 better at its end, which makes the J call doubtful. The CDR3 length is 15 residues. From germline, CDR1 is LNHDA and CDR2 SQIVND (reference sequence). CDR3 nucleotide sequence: TGTGCCAGTAGCACGAGCGGGGACTCCTACAATGAGCAGTACTTC. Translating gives CASSTSGDSYNEQYF.

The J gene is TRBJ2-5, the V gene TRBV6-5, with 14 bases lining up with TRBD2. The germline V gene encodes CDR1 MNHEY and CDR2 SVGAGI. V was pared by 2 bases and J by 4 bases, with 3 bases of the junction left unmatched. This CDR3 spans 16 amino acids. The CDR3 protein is CASSYGTSGGRETQYF. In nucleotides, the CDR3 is TGTGCCAGCAGTTACGGGACTAGCGGGGGTCGAGAGACCCAGTACTTC.

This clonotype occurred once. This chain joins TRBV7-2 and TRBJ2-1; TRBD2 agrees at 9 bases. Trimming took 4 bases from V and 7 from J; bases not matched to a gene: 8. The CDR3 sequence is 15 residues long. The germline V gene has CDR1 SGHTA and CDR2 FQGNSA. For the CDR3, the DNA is TGTGCCAGCAGCTCGACGCGGGGGGGCCGGAATGAGCAGTTCTTC. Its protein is CASSSTRGGRNEQFF.

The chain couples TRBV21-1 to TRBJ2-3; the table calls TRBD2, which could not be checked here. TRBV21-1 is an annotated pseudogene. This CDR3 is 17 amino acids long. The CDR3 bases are TGTGCCAGCAGCCCCCCTTGGACTAGCGGGGTATCAGATACGCAGTATTTT. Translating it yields CASSPPWTSGVSDTQYF.

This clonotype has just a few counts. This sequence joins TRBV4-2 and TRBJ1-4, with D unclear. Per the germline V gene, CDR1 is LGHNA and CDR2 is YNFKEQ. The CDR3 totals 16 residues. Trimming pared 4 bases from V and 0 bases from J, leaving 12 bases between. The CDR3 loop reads CASSLGRTATNEKLFF. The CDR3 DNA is TGTGCCAGCAGCCTCGGGAGGACCGCAACTAATGAAAAACTGTTTTTT.

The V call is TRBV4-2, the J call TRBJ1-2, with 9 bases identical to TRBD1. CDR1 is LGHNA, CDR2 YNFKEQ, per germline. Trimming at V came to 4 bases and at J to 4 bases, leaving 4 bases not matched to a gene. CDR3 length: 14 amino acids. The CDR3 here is CASSRPGQGYGYTF. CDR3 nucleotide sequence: TGTGCCAGCAGCCGACCGGGACAGGGCTATGGCTACACCTTC.

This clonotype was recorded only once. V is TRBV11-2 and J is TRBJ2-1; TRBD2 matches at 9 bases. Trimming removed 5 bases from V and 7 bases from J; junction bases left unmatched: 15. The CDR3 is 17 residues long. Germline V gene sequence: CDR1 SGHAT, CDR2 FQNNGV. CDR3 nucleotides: TGTGCCAGCAGCCAGTTGGAGCGGGGGGCTGTTCGGAATGAGCAGTTCTTC. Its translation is CASSQLERGAVRNEQFF.

The CDR3 protein is CASSEAAGDGYNEQFF. The CDR3 coding sequence is TGTGCCAGCAGCGAAGCCGCAGGGGACGGCTACAATGAGCAGTTCTTC. The gene calls are TRBV7-2 and TRBJ2-1; perhaps TRBD1 as D (6 bases). Trimming cost V 5 bases and J 3 bases, with 17 bases left between them. The CDR3 consists of 16 residues. Per the germline V gene, CDR1 is SGHTA and CDR2 is FQGNSA.

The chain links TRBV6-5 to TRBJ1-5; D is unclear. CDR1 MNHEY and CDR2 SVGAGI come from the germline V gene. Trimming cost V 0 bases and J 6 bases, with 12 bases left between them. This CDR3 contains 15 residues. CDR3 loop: CASSYSPHGVQPQHF. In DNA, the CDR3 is TGTGCCAGCAGTTACTCACCACATGGGGTTCAGCCCCAGCATTTT.

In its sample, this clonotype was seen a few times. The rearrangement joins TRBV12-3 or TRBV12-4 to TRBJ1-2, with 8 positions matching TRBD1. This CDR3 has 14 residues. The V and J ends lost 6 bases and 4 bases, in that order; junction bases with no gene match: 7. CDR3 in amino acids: CASSPGQEFYGYTF. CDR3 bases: TGTGCCAGCAGCCCGGGACAGGAGTTCTATGGCTACACCTTC.

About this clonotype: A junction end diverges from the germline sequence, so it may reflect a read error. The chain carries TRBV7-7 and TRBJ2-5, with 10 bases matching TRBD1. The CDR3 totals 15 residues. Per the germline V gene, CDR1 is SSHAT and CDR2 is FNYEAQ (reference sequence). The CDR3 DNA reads TGTGCTAGCAGTTCGGGACAGGGGATCGAAGAGACCCAGTACTTC. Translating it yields CASSSGQGIEETQYF. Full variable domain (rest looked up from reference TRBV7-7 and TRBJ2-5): GAGVSQSPRYKVTKRGQDVTLRCDPISSHATLYWYQQALGQGPEFLTYFNYEAQPDKSGLPSDRFSAERPEGSISTLTIQRTEQRDSAMYRCASSSGQGIEETQYFGPGTRLLVL.

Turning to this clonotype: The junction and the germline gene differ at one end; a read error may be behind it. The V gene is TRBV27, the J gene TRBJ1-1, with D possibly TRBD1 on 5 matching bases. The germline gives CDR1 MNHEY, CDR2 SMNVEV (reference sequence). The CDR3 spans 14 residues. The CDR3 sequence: CDSSLSAGTTEAFF. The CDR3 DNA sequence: TGTGACAGCAGTTTATCGGCGGGGACGACTGAAGCTTTCTTT.

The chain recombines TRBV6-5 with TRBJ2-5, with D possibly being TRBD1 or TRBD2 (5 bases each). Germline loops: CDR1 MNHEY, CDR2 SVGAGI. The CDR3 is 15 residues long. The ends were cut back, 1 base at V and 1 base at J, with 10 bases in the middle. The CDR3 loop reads CASSYFTGTQETQYF. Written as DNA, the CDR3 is TGTGCCAGCAGTTACTTCACCGGGACCCAAGAGACCCAGTACTTC.

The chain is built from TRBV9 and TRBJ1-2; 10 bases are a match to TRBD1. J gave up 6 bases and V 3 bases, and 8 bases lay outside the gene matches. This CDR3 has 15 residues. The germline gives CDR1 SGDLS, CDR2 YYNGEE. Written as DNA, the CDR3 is TGTGCCAGCAGCGCCGACAGGGGGCGCATTAATGGCTACACCTTC. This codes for CASSADRGRINGYTF. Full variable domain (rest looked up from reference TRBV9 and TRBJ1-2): DSGVTQTPKHLITATGQRVTLRCSPRSGDLSVYWYQQSLDQGLQFLIQYYNGEERAKGNILERFSAQQFPDLHSELNLSSLELGDSALYFCASSADRGRINGYTFGSGTRLTVV.

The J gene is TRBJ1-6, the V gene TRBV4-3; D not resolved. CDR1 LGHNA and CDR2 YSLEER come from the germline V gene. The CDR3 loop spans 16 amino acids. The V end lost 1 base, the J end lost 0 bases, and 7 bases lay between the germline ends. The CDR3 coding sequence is TGCGCCAGCAGCCAAGGAACGAGCTCCTATAATTCACCCCTCCACTTT. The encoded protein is CASSQGTSSYNSPLHF.

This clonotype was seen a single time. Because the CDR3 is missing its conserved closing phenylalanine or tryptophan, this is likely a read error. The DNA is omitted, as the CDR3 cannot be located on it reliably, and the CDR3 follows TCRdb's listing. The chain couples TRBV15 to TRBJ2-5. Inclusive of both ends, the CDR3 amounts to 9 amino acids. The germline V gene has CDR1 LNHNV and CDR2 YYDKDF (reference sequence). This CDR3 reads CATSSEGYS.